Shown below are 29 T cell receptor beta chains from a single sample sequenced in a study of shared clonotypes between healthy human individuals. Assay: immunoSEQ multiplex PCR; the TCRdb copy retains only in-frame clones and omits some. Among over 700,000 clones listed, around 77% were seen once. Sequenced material: memory CD4+ T cells sorted from blood. Subset denoted: CD45RA-negative fraction. The source of these receptors is a woman in her 30s in good health.

This clone appeared a few times. The sample carries other DNA sequences with the same CDR3. This chain joins TRBV29-1 and TRBJ2-3; D is possibly TRBD2 (6 bases). Trimming left V 5 bases short and J 6 bases short, with 9 bases between. The CDR3 covers 11 residues. CDR1 is SQVTM, CDR2 ANQGSEA, per germline. This CDR3 reads CSVPSGDTQYF. CDR3 nucleotides: TGCAGCGTTCCCAGCGGGGATACGCAGTATTTT.

This clone was seen only a few times. V and J are TRBV28 and TRBJ2-6; a possible D gene is TRBD1 (7 bases). The CDR3 consists of 16 residues. Per germline, CDR1 MDHEN and CDR2 SYDVKM. V gave up 7 bases and J gave up 1 base, with 14 bases separating them. The CDR3, as DNA: TGTGCCAGCACTTCGGCAGGGGGGTCTGGGGCCAACGTCCTGACTTTC. Protein product: CASTSAGGSGANVLTF.

The chain is built from TRBV11-2 and TRBJ2-7; 8 positions match TRBD1. There are 15 residues in the CDR3. V shed 1 base and J 3 bases; nucleotides not matched to a gene: 5. Germline-derived CDR1 and CDR2 are SGHAT and FQNNGV. CDR3 nucleotides: TGTGCCAGCAGCTTAGGTAGGACAGGGAACTACGAGCAGTACTTC. This gives the protein CASSLGRTGNYEQYF.

The rearrangement joins TRBV10-2 to TRBJ2-5, with TRBD2 identical over 8 bases. CDR1 WSHSY and CDR2 SAAADI come from the germline V gene. The CDR3 contains 16 residues. The junction had 5 bases not matched to a gene; V was cut back by 0 bases and J by 2 bases. The CDR3 DNA reads as TGCGCCAGCAGTGAGTCGTTTTCTAGCGGGCAAGAGACCCAGTACTTC. Encoded protein: CASSESFSSGQETQYF.

In regard to this clone: One end of the junction varies from germline; a read error may be responsible. The rearrangement joins TRBV4-1 to TRBJ2-1; a weak D match, TRBD1 (6 bases). The CDR3 has 12 amino acids. Germline V lookup: CDR1 MGHRA, CDR2 YSYEKL. CDR3: CASSPLQGPTLF. CDR3 nucleotides: TGCGCCAGCAGCCCCCTACAGGGTCCCACTCTCTTC.

The CDR3 reads CASSPPGAEPANYGYTF. The CDR3 DNA reads TGTGCCAGCTCACCACCGGGGGCAGAACCAGCTAACTATGGCTACACCTTC. The chain combines TRBV18 with TRBJ1-2; possible D gene TRBD1, 6 bases. There are 17 residues in the CDR3. Per the germline V gene, CDR1 is KGHSH and CDR2 is LQKENI. Trimming cost V 0 bases and J 0 bases, with 14 bases left between them. The full variable domain, its missing parts supplied by reference TRBV18 and TRBJ1-2, is NAGVMQNPRHLVRRRGQEARLRCSPMKGHSHVYWYRQLPEEGLKFMVYLQKENIIDESGMPKERFSAEFPKEGPSILRIQQVVRGDSAAYFCASSPPGAEPANYGYTFGSGTRLTVV.

The chain employs TRBV15 and TRBJ1-5, with D possibly matching TRBD1 (6 bases). The germline V gene encodes CDR1 LNHNV and CDR2 YYDKDF (reference sequence). The CDR3 consists of 17 residues. V lost 0 bases and J lost 5, with 17 bases in between. The CDR3 protein is CATSRDFIGGRHQPQHF. The CDR3 nucleotides are TGTGCCACCAGCAGAGATTTCATTGGGGGGCGACATCAGCCCCAGCATTTT. Complete variable domain (other parts from reference TRBV15 and TRBJ1-5): DAMVIQNPRYQVTQFGKPVTLSCSQTLNHNVMYWYQQKSSQAPKLLFHYYDKDFNNEADTPDNFQSRRPNTSFCFLDIRSPGLGDTAMYLCATSRDFIGGRHQPQHFGDGTRLSIL.

This chain uses TRBV27 with TRBJ2-7, with TRBD2 matching over 10 bases. The germline V gene has CDR1 MNHEY and CDR2 SMNVEV (reference sequence). The CDR3 covers 15 residues. Trimming removed 6 bases from V and 3 bases from J; junction bases left unmatched: 8. The CDR3 spells CASSQSGRGLYEQYF. CDR3 nucleotides: TGTGCCAGCAGCCAAAGCGGGAGGGGGCTCTACGAGCAGTACTTC.

This clone was seen once. The identical CDR3 is also encoded by other nucleotide sequences in the sample. The chain links TRBV30 to TRBJ2-7, with D perhaps being TRBD1 or TRBD2 (6 bases each). From germline, CDR1 is GTSNPN and CDR2 SVGIG (reference sequence). V was cut by 0 bases and J by 0 bases, with 9 bases left in between. The CDR3 runs 14 residues. The CDR3 loop reads CAWSVGGSSYEQYF. CDR3 sequence (DNA): TGTGCCTGGAGTGTCGGGGGCTCCTCCTACGAGCAGTACTTC.

The chain has TRBV7-2 and TRBJ2-7, with D possibly called TRBD1 or TRBD2 (5 bases each). The CDR3 totals 16 residues. The germline V and J ends were trimmed by 5 bases and 2 bases, with 19 bases remaining between them. CDR1 is SGHTA and CDR2 is FQGNSA in the germline V gene. CDR3 sequence reads: CASSQTGTDGTYEQYF. CDR3 coding DNA: TGTGCCAGCAGCCAGACCGGGACGGACGGAACCTACGAGCAGTACTTC.

The rearrangement uses TRBV5-1 and TRBJ1-4, with 10 bases lining up with TRBD1. CDR1 is SGHRS, CDR2 YFSETQ, per germline. V was pared by 4 bases and J by 8 bases, with 17 bases of the junction left unmatched. The CDR3 spans 18 residues. CDR3 DNA: TGCGCCAGCAGCCTACTACCGCTTAGACAGGGGGCTCTGGAAAAACTGTTTTTT. Translation gives CASSLLPLRQGALEKLFF.

This chain links TRBV6-4 with TRBJ2-2; D not resolved. Germline V gene lookup returns CDR1 MRHNA and CDR2 SNTAGT. Trimming took 10 bases from V and 0 from J, leaving 12 bases between them. The CDR3 has 14 residues. The CDR3 bases are TGTGCCACCCGCGAGGTCGCGAACACCGGGGAGCTGTTTTTT. Its protein product is CATREVANTGELFF.

V gene TRBV7-9 combines with J gene TRBJ1-5; maybe TRBD1 (5 bases). Trimming took 1 base from V and 0 from J, leaving 13 bases between them. Germline V gives CDR1 SEHNR, CDR2 FQNEAQ (reference sequence). This CDR3 is 17 amino acids long. The CDR3, as DNA: TGTGCCAGCAGCTTAGGTAGAGGACATCTTAGCAATCAGCCCCAGCATTTT. Residues: CASSLGRGHLSNQPQHF.

This clone was counted between two and nine times. CDR3 in DNA: TGCGCCAGCAGCAGCGACTCACTGGGGTACAATGAGCAGTTCTTC. This encodes CASSSDSLGYNEQFF. The chain has TRBV5-1 and TRBJ2-1; D is ambiguous. This CDR3 has 15 residues. From germline, CDR1 is SGHRS and CDR2 YFSETQ. Trimming stripped 4 bases from V and 4 bases from J, with 15 bases between. Filled out from reference TRBV5-1 and TRBJ2-1, the complete variable domain reads KAGVTQTPRYLIKTRGQQVTLSCSPISGHRSVSWYQQTPGQGLQFLFEYFSETQRNKGNFPGRFSGRQFSNSRSEMNVSTLELGDSALYLCASSSDSLGYNEQFFGPGTRLTVL.

Ten or more counts support this clone. In the same sample, other DNA sequences code for this CDR3. The chain uses TRBV5-1 and TRBJ2-5; TRBD2 agrees at 7 bases. The CDR3 runs 15 residues. J lost 0 bases, V lost 0 bases, and 2 bases had no gene match. Germline assignment: CDR1 SGHRS and CDR2 YFSETQ. CDR3 protein: CASSLVLADQETQYF. In DNA, the CDR3 is TGCGCCAGCAGCTTGGTTCTAGCGGACCAAGAGACCCAGTACTTC.

The gene calls are TRBV28 and TRBJ2-7; 10 bases line up with TRBD2. The CDR3 is 15 residues long. Germline V gene sequence: CDR1 MDHEN, CDR2 SYDVKM. After removal of 5 bases from V and 5 bases from J, the junction contained 9 bases not matched to a gene. CDR3 amino acids: CASSGRGLALNEQYF. For the CDR3, the DNA is TGTGCCAGCAGTGGCAGGGGACTAGCGCTGAACGAGCAGTACTTC.

The chain couples TRBV6-5 to TRBJ2-6, with 7 bases that match TRBD1. The CDR3 length is 14 residues. CDR1 is MNHEY and CDR2 is SVGAGI in the germline V gene. V shed 5 bases, J shed 2 bases, and the junction held 0 bases outside the gene matches. CDR3 residues: CASSTGAGANVLTF. The CDR3 DNA sequence: TGTGCCAGCAGTACAGGGGCTGGGGCCAACGTCCTGACTTTC.

With regard to this clone: This may come from a read error, since a much larger clone is one base off. The chain recombines TRBV5-4 with TRBJ2-1, with TRBD2 identical over 10 bases. V trimming: 4 bases; J trimming: 3 bases; junction bases outside the gene matches: 4. The CDR3 totals 15 residues. CDR1 and CDR2 (germline): SGHNT, YYREEE (reference sequence). The CDR3: CASSQGTSDYNEQFF. CDR3 coding DNA: TGTGCCAGCAGCCAAGGGACTAGCGACTACAATGAGCAGTTCTTC.

This sequence joins TRBV7-8 and TRBJ2-7, with D perhaps matching TRBD1 (6 bases). V dropped 4 bases and J dropped 3 bases, with 13 bases sitting between them. CDR3 size: 14 residues. From germline, CDR1 is SGHVS and CDR2 FQNEAQ. The CDR3 DNA follows: TGTGCCAGCAGCTCCAGACAGGTTGACTACGAGCAGTACTTC. It codes for CASSSRQVDYEQYF.

This clone showed up just once. The gene calls are TRBV19 and TRBJ1-4, with D hard to call. Trimming pared 4 bases from V and 5 bases from J, leaving 14 bases between. Germline-derived CDR1 and CDR2 are LNHDA and SQIVND (reference sequence). The CDR3 runs 15 residues. In DNA, the CDR3 is TGTGCCAGTAGTAAGATAGACGGTGTAAATGAAAAACTGTTTTTT. This encodes CASSKIDGVNEKLFF.

The gene calls are TRBV6-5 and TRBJ2-4; no reliable D call. The V end lost 4 bases, the J end lost 3 bases, and 10 bases lay between the germline ends. The CDR3 extends over 14 amino acids. The germline CDR1 and CDR2 sequences are MNHEY and SVGAGI. The CDR3, as DNA: TGTGCCAGCAGTTCTGCCTCGGGCAAAAACATTCAGTACTTC. Translation: CASSSASGKNIQYF.

This CDR3 is CASSSRLVSSYEQYF. In DNA, the CDR3 is TGTGCCAGCAGTTCCAGACTGGTCAGCTCCTACGAGCAGTACTTC. The chain recombines TRBV6-1 with TRBJ2-7, with D hard to call. Trimming pared 5 bases from V and 0 bases from J, leaving 14 bases between. This CDR3 contains 15 residues. Germline values: CDR1 MNHNS, CDR2 SASEGT.

The chain carries TRBV21-1 and TRBJ2-1; the table's D call, TRBD2, has no DNA check behind it. TRBV21-1 counts as a pseudogene. The CDR3 is 17 amino acids. CDR3 protein: CASSNRTGGTNTNEQFF. Here the CDR3 DNA reads TGTGCCAGCAGCAATAGAACGGGAGGAACAAATACAAATGAGCAGTTCTTC.

The chain couples TRBV27 to TRBJ1-5; 7 bases line up with TRBD1. The CDR3 has 15 residues. Germline V gene lookup returns CDR1 MNHEY and CDR2 SMNVEV (reference sequence). V lost 5 bases and J lost 2; bases outside the gene matches: 6. The CDR3, as DNA: TGTGCCAGCAGTAATAGGGGGCCGGGCAATCAGCCCCAGCATTTT. Its translation is CASSNRGPGNQPQHF.

The rearrangement links TRBV5-1 to TRBJ2-1; no reliable D call. V dropped 5 bases and J dropped 6 bases, with 12 bases sitting between them. The CDR3 is 13 residues long. The V gene's germline CDR1 is SGHRS and CDR2 YFSETQ. CDR3 coding DNA: TGCGCCAGCAGGACCCGGGCCGTCAATGAGCAGTTCTTC. It yields the protein CASRTRAVNEQFF. Full variable domain (missing parts from reference TRBV5-1 and TRBJ2-1): KAGVTQTPRYLIKTRGQQVTLSCSPISGHRSVSWYQQTPGQGLQFLFEYFSETQRNKGNFPGRFSGRQFSNSRSEMNVSTLELGDSALYLCASRTRAVNEQFFGPGTRLTVL.

This clone was seen more than once but under ten times. CDR3 sequence reads: CASSGPGPSISAGANEQFF. The CDR3 nucleotides are TGTGCCAGCAGTGGGCCGGGACCCAGTATATCAGCGGGAGCGAATGAGCAGTTCTTC. The V call is TRBV6-1, the J call TRBJ2-1, with 8 positions matching TRBD2. Germline lookup yields CDR1 MNHNS and CDR2 SASEGT. With V trimmed by 4 bases and J by 7 bases, 21 bases remained unmatched. CDR3 size: 19 residues.

The chain is built from TRBV19 and TRBJ2-2; D might be TRBD2 (6 bases). V lost 2 bases to trimming and J lost 3 bases, with 10 bases between them. Germline CDR1 is LNHDA and CDR2 is SQIVND (reference sequence). The length of the CDR3 is 15 residues. CDR3 loop: CASSIPGVYTGELFF. Here the CDR3 DNA reads TGTGCCAGTAGTATACCGGGAGTGTACACCGGGGAGCTGTTTTTT.

This rearrangement joins TRBV29-1 to TRBJ2-5; a possible D gene is TRBD1 (6 bases). V lost 4 bases, J lost 3 bases, and 18 bases lay in between. This CDR3 has 15 amino acids. Germline V CDR1 and CDR2: SQVTM, ANQGSEA. CDR3 nucleotide sequence: TGCAGCGTTGTGAGGACAGTACCCCGAAAAGAGACCCAGTACTTC. It is translated as CSVVRTVPRKETQYF.

Notes on this clone: Other DNA variants within this sample encode the same CDR3. V gene TRBV5-1 combines with J gene TRBJ2-7; 7 bases fit TRBD1. The junction had 3 bases not matched to a gene; V was cut back by 3 bases and J by 3 bases. Germline CDR1 SGHRS, CDR2 YFSETQ. The CDR3 contains 13 residues. As DNA, the CDR3 is TGCGCCAGCAGCTCGGGACAGTACTACGAGCAGTACTTC. This sequence encodes CASSSGQYYEQYF.